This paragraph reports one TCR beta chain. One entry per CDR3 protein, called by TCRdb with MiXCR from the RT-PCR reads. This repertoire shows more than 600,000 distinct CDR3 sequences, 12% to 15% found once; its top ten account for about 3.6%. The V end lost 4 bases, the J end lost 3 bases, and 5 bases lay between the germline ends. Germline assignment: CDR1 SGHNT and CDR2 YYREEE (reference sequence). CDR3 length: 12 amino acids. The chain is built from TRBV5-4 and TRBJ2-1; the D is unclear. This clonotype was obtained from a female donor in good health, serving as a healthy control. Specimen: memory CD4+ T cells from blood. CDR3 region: CASSMDYNEQFF. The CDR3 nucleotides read TGTGCCAGCAGCATGGACTACAATGAGCAGTTCTTC. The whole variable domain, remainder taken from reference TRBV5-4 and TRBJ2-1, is ETGVTQSPTHLIKTRGQQVTLRCSSQSGHNTVSWYQQALGQGPQFIFQYYREEENGRGNFPPRFSGLQFPNYSSELNVNALELDDSALYLCASSMDYNEQFFGPGTRLTVL.